Here is one T cell receptor beta chain with its context. In the authors' methods: Amplification of reference gene primers provided the estimated nucleated cell counts. Generated by immunoSEQ multiplex PCR, the TCRdb table keeps only in-frame clones and is missing some. V, J and clone size are taken as reported in that table, and D and trimming were inferred from the DNA itself. The table includes 200,000 to 300,000 clones, around 87% detected once. V dropped 3 bases and J dropped 9; count of bases not matched to a gene: 8. CDR3 length: 15 amino acids. Germline CDR1 reads LGHDT; CDR2 reads YNNKEL (reference sequence). The sample originates from a study of blood T cell repertoires in COVID-19.

The receptor's source is a woman in her fifties or sixties with acute or convalescent COVID-19. Sequenced input: peripheral blood. The chain couples TRBV3-1 (or the pseudogene TRBV3-2) to TRBJ2-1; 10 bases align to TRBD2. CDR3: CASSQKLAGEIEQFF. The CDR3 DNA reads TGTGCCAGCAGCCAGAAGCTAGCGGGAGAGATTGAGCAGTTCTTC.